Reported below is one T cell receptor beta chain. In the original workflow: Reference gene primer amplification gave estimated nucleated cell counts. TCRdb's copy holds only in-frame clones and misses some; the assay was immunoSEQ multiplex PCR. That table furnishes V, J and clone size, whereas the DNA furnished D and trimming. The sample has 200,000 to 250,000 clones; 85% are singletons. This entry is derived from a study of blood T cell repertoires in COVID-19. The CDR3 consists of 13 residues. V lost 7 bases and J 3 bases, leaving 13 bases between the germline ends. From germline, CDR1 is MNHEY and CDR2 SMNVEV (reference sequence).

The sample comprised peripheral blood. The sequence derives from a woman in her 70s with COVID-19, enrolled during active disease. J is TRBJ2-7 and V is TRBV27, with a weak D call TRBD2 (5 bases). CDR3 bases: TGTGCCAGCAAGACGCCGGGAAACTACGAGCAGTACTTC. Encoded protein: CASKTPGNYEQYF.